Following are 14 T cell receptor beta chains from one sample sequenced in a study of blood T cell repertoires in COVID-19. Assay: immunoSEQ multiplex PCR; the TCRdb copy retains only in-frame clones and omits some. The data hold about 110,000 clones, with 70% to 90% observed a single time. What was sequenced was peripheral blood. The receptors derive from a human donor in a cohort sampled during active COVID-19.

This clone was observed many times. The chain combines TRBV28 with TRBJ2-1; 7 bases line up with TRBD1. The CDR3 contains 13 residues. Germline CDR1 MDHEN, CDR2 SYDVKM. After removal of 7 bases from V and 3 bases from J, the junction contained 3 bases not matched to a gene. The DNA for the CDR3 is TGTGCCAGCACCCGGGACAGCTACAATGAGCAGTTCTTC. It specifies CASTRDSYNEQFF.

The CDR3 here is CASSLGPGGGTEAFF. CDR3 coding DNA: TGTGCCAGCAGCTTAGGCCCTGGGGGGGGCACTGAAGCTTTCTTT. V is TRBV7-9 and J is TRBJ1-1; D may be TRBD1 (5 bases). This CDR3 spans 15 amino acids. Germline assignment: CDR1 SEHNR and CDR2 FQNEAQ (reference sequence). Trimming removed 1 base at V and 4 bases at J, with 13 bases between.

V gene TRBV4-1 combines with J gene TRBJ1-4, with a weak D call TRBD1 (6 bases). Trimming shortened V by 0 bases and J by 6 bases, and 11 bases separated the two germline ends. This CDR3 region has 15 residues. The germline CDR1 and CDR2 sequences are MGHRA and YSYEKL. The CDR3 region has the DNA TGCGCCAGCAGCCAAGACCTGGGGGCGTATGAAAAACTGTTTTTT. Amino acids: CASSQDLGAYEKLFF.

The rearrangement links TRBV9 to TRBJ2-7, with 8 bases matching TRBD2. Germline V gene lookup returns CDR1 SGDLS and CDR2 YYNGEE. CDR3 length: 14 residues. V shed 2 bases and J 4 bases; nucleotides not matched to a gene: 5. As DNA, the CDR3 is TGTGCCAGCAGCGTGAGCGGGGGACCTTACGAGCAGTACTTC. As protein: CASSVSGGPYEQYF.

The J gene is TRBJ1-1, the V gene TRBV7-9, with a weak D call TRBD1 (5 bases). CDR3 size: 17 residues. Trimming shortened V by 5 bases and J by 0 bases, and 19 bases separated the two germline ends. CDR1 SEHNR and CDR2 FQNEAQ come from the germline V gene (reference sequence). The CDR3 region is CASSRLGTGGMNTEAFF. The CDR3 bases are TGTGCCAGCAGCCGGTTGGGGACGGGAGGAATGAACACTGAAGCTTTCTTT.

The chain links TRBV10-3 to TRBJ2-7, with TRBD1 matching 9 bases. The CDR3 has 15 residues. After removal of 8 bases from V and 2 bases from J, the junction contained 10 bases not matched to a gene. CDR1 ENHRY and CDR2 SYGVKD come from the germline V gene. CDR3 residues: CAILDPNRGPYEQYF. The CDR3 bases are TGTGCCATCCTTGATCCTAACAGGGGGCCCTACGAGCAGTACTTC.

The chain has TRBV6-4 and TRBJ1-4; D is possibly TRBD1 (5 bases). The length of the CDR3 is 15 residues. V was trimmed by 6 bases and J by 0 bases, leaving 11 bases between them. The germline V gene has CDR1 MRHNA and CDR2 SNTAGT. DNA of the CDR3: TGTGCCAGCAGGGATCGACAGACAACTAATGAAAAACTGTTTTTT. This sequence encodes CASRDRQTTNEKLFF.

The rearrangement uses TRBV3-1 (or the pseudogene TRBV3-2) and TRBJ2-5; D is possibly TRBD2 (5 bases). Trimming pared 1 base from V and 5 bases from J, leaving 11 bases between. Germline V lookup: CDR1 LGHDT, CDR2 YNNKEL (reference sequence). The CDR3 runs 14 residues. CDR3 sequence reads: CASSQVLARETQYF. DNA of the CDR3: TGTGCCAGCAGCCAAGTCCTAGCAAGGGAGACCCAGTACTTC.

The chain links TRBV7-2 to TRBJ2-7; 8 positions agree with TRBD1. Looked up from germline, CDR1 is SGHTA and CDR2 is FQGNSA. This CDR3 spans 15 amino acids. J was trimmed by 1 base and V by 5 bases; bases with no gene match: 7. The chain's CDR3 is CASSTRTGLSYEQYF. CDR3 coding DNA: TGTGCCAGCAGCACCCGGACAGGGCTTTCCTACGAGCAGTACTTC.

CDR3 sequence reads: CASSSGLAGVHEQFF. The CDR3 nucleotides read TGCGCCAGCAGTTCGGGACTAGCGGGAGTTCATGAGCAGTTCTTC. The rearrangement joins TRBV10-2 to TRBJ2-1; 14 nucleotides agree with TRBD2. Per the germline V gene, CDR1 is WSHSY and CDR2 is SAAADI. The CDR3 covers 15 residues. V was clipped by 5 bases and J by 8 bases; unmatched bases: 5.

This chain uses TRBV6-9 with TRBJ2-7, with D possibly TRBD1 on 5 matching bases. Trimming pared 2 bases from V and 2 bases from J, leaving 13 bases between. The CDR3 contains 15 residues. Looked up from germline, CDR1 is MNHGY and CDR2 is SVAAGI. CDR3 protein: CASSYARPTAYEQYF. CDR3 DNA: TGTGCCAGCAGTTATGCCAGGCCGACAGCCTACGAGCAGTACTTC.

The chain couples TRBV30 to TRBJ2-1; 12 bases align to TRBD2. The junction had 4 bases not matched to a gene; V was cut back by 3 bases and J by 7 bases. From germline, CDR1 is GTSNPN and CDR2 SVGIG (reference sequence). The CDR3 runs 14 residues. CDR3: CAWSLAGGPNEQFF. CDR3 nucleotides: TGTGCCTGGAGCCTAGCGGGAGGGCCGAATGAGCAGTTCTTC.

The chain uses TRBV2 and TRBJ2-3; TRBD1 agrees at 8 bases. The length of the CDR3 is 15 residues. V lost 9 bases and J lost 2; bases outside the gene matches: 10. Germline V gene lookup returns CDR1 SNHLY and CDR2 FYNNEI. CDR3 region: CARDRAVTNTDTQYF. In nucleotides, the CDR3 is TGTGCCAGGGACAGGGCTGTGACTAACACAGATACGCAGTATTTT.

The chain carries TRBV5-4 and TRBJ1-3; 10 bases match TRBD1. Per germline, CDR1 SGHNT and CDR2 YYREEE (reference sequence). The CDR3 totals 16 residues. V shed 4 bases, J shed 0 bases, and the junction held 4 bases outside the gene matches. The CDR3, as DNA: TGTGCCAGCAGCGGGGGACAGGGGTACTCTGGAAACACCATATATTTT. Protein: CASSGGQGYSGNTIYF.